The rows below give T cell receptor beta chains drawn from one sample of a study of blood T cells in healthy people across ages. Using its own MiXCR run on the 5' RACE reads, TCRdb lists one record per CDR3 protein. The sample records 1.5 million to 1.8 million distinct CDR3 sequences, approximately 39% being singletons. Sequencing was done on a sample of blood. Receptor source: a woman younger than 35 in good health. Each CDR3 is given with its conserved first and last residue. The D gene is left open where the match is weak. For some rows the clone size is stated as once, few or many, or as a class when expanded; others skip it.

DNA | CDR3 | J | size | D | V
TGTGCCAGCAGTTTAGAGGGGGCGAGGGAGCCCCAGCATTTT | CASSLEGAREPQHF | TRBJ1-5 | . | TRBD1 | TRBV27
TGCGCCAGCAGTCGCTCCGGGACCTCCCTCTACGAGCAGTACTTC | CASSRSGTSLYEQYF | TRBJ2-7 | . | . | TRBV5-1
TGTGCCAGCAGTGAAGGTGCGGCGGAGAGCTCCTACAATGAGCAGTTCTTC | CASSEGAAESSYNEQFF | TRBJ2-1 | . | . | TRBV6-1
TGTGCCAGCAGATACTGGAGAGATGACACTGAAGCTTTCTTT | CASRYWRDDTEAFF | TRBJ1-1 | . | . | TRBV6-5
TGTGCCAGCAGGATCGACAGAGATCAATCTTATGGCTACACCTTC | CASRIDRDQSYGYTF | TRBJ1-2 | . | . | TRBV27
TGTGCCAGCACTAAGACAGATTTGAACACCGGGGAGCTGTTTTTT | CASTKTDLNTGELFF | TRBJ2-2 | . | . | TRBV2
TGCAGTGCTAGTTCGGCAGGATCCACCTACGAGCAGTACTTC | CSASSAGSTYEQYF | TRBJ2-7 | few | . | TRBV20-1
TGCGCCAGCAGCACGGGAGTGGGGGGCGGTGAAAAACTGTTTTTT | CASSTGVGGGEKLFF | TRBJ1-4 | few | . | TRBV4-3
TGTGCCAGCAGCTTCATGGATTACAATGAGCAGTTCTTC | CASSFMDYNEQFF | TRBJ2-1 | . | . | TRBV5-4
TGTGCCAGCAGCAATGGATCCCCTAGCGGGAGTCCCAATGAGCAGTACTTC | CASSNGSPSGSPNEQYF | TRBJ2-7 | . | TRBD2 | TRBV5-4
TGTGCCAGCAGTTCAGGCAGTGATGGCAATCAGCCCCAGCATTTT | CASSSGSDGNQPQHF | TRBJ1-5 | . | . | TRBV6-2/TRBV6-3
TGCAGTGCTAGAGGTGTAGCGGGTAGCACAGATACGCAGTATTTT | CSARGVAGSTDTQYF | TRBJ2-3 | . | TRBD2 | TRBV20-1
TGCGCCAGCAGCCAAGTAGGGCGACAGGCCAAGGAGCAGTACTTC | CASSQVGRQAKEQYF | TRBJ2-4 | . | . | TRBV4-3
TGTGCCAGCAGAACCTTAACAGTGAACACTGAAGCTTTCTTT | CASRTLTVNTEAFF | TRBJ1-1 | . | . | TRBV12-3/TRBV12-4
TGTGCCGCCTCCCAGGCGGGGATTGATGAGCAGTACTTC | CAASQAGIDEQYF | TRBJ2-5 | . | . | TRBV7-2
TGTGCCATCAGTGAAGGACAGGGAGGTCAAGAGACCCAGTACTTC | CAISEGQGGQETQYF | TRBJ2-5 | . | TRBD1 | TRBV10-3
TGTGCCAGCAGTTTTCCCGCACAGGGGGCTAGGAACACCGGGGAGCTGTTTTTT | CASSFPAQGARNTGELFF | TRBJ2-2 | few | TRBD1 | TRBV12-3/TRBV12-4
TGTGCCAGCAGCCAAGTGGCCCAGGTCGGCGATGAGCAGTTCTTC | CASSQVAQVGDEQFF | TRBJ2-1 | . | . | TRBV14
TGTGCCAGCAGCCAACAACTAGCGGGGAGTGGGTATACGCAGTATTTT | CASSQQLAGSGYTQYF | TRBJ2-3 | . | TRBD2 | TRBV4-2
TGTGCCAGCAGCTTGGACACACACACAGATACGCAGTATTTT | CASSLDTHTDTQYF | TRBJ2-3 | . | . | TRBV7-3
TGCAGTGCCACCCCGGGGCGGCTAGCGGGGGGCGATCTATACAATGAGCAGTTCTTC | CSATPGRLAGGDLYNEQFF | TRBJ2-1 | . | TRBD2 | TRBV20-1
TGTGCCACTCAGGTCCAGGGGCGGGCTGAAGCTTTCTTT | CATQVQGRAEAFF | TRBJ1-1 | . | . | TRBV10-3
TGTGCCAGCAGTTTGGCCCAGACTAGCAATCAGCCCCAGCATTTT | CASSLAQTSNQPQHF | TRBJ1-5 | . | . | TRBV28
TGTGCCAGCAGGCGGGGCAGAAGTGAAAAACTGTTTTTT | CASRRGRSEKLFF | TRBJ1-4 | . | . | TRBV2
TGTGCCAGCAGCACGACTAGCGGGAAGAAGTTCTTC | CASSTTSGKKFF | TRBJ2-1 | few | TRBD2 | TRBV7-2
TGTGCCATCAGTGAGGTTCACCAAGAGACCCAGTACTTC | CAISEVHQETQYF | TRBJ2-5 | . | . | TRBV10-3
TGTGCCAGCTCAACTACCCCTTACTCCTACGAGCAGTACTTC | CASSTTPYSYEQYF | TRBJ2-7 | few | . | TRBV9
TGTGCCAGCAGCTTCGGATATTCAGAGACCCAGTACTTC | CASSFGYSETQYF | TRBJ2-5 | few | . | TRBV11-2
TGTGCTAGTGGCCTTCCTAGCGAGGGCTACGAGCAGTACTTC | CASGLPSEGYEQYF | TRBJ2-7 | . | . | TRBV12-5
TGTGCCAGCAGTTTATATGTTAACACTGAAGCTTTCTTT | CASSLYVNTEAFF | TRBJ1-1 | few | . | TRBV27
TGTGCCAGCAGCCTCCCGCTAGGGGACAGGAACTACAATGAGCAGTTCTTC | CASSLPLGDRNYNEQFF | TRBJ2-1 | . | TRBD1 | TRBV7-9
TGTGCCAGCAGTGTCGACGTGACTGTAGCGGGAGGCCAGGACAATGAGCAGTTCTTC | CASSVDVTVAGGQDNEQFF | TRBJ2-1 | . | TRBD2 | TRBV25-1
TGCGCCAGCAGCCAAGACAGGGCTAGCTGGGGCACAGATACGCAGTATTTT | CASSQDRASWGTDTQYF | TRBJ2-3 | few | . | TRBV4-3
TGTGCCTGGGCCAGGACCCGGTATCAGCCCCAGCATTTT | CAWARTRYQPQHF | TRBJ1-5 | . | . | TRBV30
TGCAGCGTTGAACGGAGACAGCAAATTGAAGCTTTCTTT | CSVERRQQIEAFF | TRBJ1-1 | few | . | TRBV29-1